This T cell receptor beta chain was documented in a study of graft-versus-host responses after intestinal transplantation. Regarding the study as a whole: Maximum circulating GvH clone levels tracked with early post-transplant HvG decreases.

Trimming shortened V by 1 base and J by 3 bases, and 13 bases separated the two germline ends. CDR1 and CDR2 (germline): LGHNA, YSLEER. CDR3 length equals 16 residues. About this clone itself: Antigen unknown.

Clones were read by immunoSEQ multiplex PCR, and TCRdb kept only the in-frame ones, dropping some. The sample has 90,000 to 150,000 clones, 85% to 95% seen once. This TCR derives from a human donor who received an intestinal transplant. The chain couples TRBV4-3 to TRBJ2-1; no clear D gene. This specimen was unstimulated CD8+ T cells sorted from spleen or lymph node cells, taken before intestinal transplant. CDR3 DNA: TGCGCCAGCAGCCAAGTCAGCCACTCGGGCTACAATGAGCAGTTCTTC. Encoded protein: CASSQVSHSGYNEQFF.